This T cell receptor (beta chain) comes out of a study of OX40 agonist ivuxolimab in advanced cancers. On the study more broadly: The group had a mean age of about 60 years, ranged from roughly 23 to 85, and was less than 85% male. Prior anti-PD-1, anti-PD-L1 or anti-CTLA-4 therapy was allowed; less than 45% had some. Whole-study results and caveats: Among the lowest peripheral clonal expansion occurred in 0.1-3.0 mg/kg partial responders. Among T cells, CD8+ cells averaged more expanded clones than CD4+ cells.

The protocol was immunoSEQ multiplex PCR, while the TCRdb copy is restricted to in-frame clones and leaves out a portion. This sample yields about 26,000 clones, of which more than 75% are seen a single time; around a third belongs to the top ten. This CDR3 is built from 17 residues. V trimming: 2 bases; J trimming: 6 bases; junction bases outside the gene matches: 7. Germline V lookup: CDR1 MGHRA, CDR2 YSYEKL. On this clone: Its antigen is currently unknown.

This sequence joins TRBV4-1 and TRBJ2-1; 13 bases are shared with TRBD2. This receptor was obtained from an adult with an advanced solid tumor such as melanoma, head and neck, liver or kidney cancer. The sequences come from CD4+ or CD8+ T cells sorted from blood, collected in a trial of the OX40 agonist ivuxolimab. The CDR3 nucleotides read TGCGCCAGCAGCCAACTTACCGGGACTAGCGGGATCAATGAGCAGTTCTTC. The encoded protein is CASSQLTGTSGINEQFF.